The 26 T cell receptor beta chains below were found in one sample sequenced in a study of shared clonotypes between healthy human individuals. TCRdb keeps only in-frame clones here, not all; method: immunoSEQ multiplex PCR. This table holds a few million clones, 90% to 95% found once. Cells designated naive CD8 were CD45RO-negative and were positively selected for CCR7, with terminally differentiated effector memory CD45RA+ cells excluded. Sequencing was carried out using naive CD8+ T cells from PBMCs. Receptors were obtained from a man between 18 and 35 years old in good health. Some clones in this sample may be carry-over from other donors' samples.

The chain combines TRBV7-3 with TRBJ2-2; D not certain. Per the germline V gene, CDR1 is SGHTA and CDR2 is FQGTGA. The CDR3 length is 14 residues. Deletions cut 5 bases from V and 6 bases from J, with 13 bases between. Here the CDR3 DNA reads TGTGCCAGCAGCAACAACCCGGACGCCGGGGAGCTGTTTTTT. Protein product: CASSNNPDAGELFF.

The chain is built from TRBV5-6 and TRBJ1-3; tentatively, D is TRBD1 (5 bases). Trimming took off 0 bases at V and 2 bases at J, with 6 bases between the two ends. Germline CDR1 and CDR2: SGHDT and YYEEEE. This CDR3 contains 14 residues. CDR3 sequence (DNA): TGTGCCAGCAGCTTGGTCAGGGCTGGAAACACCATATATTTT. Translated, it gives CASSLVRAGNTIYF. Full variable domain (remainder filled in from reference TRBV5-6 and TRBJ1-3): DAGVTQSPTHLIKTRGQQVTLRCSPKSGHDTVSWYQQALGQGPQFIFQYYEEEERQRGNFPDRFSGHQFPNYSSELNVNALLLGDSALYLCASSLVRAGNTIYFGEGSWLTVV.

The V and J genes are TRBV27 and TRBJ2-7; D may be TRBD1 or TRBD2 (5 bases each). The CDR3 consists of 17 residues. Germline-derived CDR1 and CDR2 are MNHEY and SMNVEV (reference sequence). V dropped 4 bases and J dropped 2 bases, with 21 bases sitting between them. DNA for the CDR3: TGTGCCAGCAGTTCATCTACCCTCCCCGAGGGGACCTACGAGCAGTACTTC. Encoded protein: CASSSSTLPEGTYEQYF.

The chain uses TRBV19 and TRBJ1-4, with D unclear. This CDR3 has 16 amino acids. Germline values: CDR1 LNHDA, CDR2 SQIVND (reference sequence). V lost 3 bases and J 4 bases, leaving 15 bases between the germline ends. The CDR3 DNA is TGTGCCAGTAGTATCCTAGGAGGAGACCTTAATGAAAAACTGTTTTTT. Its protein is CASSILGGDLNEKLFF.

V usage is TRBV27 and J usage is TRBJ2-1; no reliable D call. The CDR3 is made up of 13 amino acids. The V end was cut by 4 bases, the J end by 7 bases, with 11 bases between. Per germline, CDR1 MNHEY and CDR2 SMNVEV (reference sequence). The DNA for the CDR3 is TGTGCCAGCAGTTGGGTGGTAGGGAATGAGCAGTTCTTC. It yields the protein CASSWVVGNEQFF.

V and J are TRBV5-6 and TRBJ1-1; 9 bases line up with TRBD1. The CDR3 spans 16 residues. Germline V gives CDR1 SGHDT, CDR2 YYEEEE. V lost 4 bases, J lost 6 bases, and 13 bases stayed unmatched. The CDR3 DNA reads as TGTGCCAGCAGCAGGGACAGGGAGGGAATTCTAGCTGAAGCTTTCTTT. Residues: CASSRDREGILAEAFF.

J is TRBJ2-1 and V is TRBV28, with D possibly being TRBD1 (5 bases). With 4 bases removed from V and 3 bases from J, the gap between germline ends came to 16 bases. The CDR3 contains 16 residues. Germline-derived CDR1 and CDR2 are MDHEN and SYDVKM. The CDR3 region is CASSSPTVSLYNEQFF. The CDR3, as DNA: TGTGCCAGCAGTTCCCCGACAGTCTCCCTCTACAATGAGCAGTTCTTC.

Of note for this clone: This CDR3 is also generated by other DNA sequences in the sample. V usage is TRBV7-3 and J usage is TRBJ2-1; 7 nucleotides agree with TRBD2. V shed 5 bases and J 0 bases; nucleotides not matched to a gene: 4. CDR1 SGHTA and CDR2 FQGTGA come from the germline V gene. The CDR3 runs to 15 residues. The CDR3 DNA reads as TGTGCCAGCAGCCTGGGACTAAGCTCCTACAATGAGCAGTTCTTC. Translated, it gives CASSLGLSSYNEQFF.

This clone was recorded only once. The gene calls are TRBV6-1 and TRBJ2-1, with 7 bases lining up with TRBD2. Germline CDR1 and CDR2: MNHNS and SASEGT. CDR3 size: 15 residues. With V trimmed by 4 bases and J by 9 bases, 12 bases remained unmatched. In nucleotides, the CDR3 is TGTGCCAGCAGTGCTTGGGCGGGAGTAGAATTTGAGCAGTTCTTC. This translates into CASSAWAGVEFEQFF.

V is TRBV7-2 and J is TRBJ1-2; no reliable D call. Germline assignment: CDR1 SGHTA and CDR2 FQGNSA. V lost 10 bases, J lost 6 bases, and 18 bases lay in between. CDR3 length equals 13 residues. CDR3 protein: CATPGEYPDGYTF. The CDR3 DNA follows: TGTGCCACCCCCGGCGAGTATCCCGATGGCTACACCTTC. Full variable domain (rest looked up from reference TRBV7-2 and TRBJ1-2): GAGVSQSPSNKVTEKGKDVELRCDPISGHTALYWYRQSLGQGLEFLIYFQGNSAPDKSGLPSDRFSAERTGGSVSTLTIQRTQQEDSAVYLCATPGEYPDGYTFGSGTRLTVV.

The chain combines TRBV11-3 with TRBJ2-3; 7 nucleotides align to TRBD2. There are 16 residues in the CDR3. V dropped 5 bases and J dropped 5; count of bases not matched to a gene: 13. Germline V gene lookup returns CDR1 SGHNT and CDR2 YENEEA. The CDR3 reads CASSPRAGNEIDTQYF. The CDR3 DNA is TGTGCCAGCAGCCCGCGAGCGGGAAATGAGATAGATACGCAGTATTTT. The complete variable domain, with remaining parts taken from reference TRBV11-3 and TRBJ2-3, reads EAGVVQSPRYKIIEKKQPVAFWCNPISGHNTLYWYLQNLGQGPELLIRYENEEAVDDSQLPKDRFSAERLKGVDSTLKIQPAELGDSAVYLCASSPRAGNEIDTQYFGPGTRLTVL.

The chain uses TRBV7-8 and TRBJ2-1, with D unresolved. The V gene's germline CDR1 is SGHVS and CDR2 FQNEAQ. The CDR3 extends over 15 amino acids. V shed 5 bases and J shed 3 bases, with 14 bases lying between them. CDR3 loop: CASSHIDFFYNEQFF. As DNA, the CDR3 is TGTGCCAGCAGCCACATAGACTTCTTCTACAATGAGCAGTTCTTC.

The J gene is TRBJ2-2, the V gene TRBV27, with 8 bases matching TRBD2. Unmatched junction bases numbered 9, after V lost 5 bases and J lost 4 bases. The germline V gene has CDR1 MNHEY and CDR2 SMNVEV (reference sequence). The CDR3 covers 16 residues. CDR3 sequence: CASSPLGLASTGELFF. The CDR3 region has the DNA TGTGCCAGCAGTCCCCTCGGACTAGCTTCCACCGGGGAGCTGTTTTTT.

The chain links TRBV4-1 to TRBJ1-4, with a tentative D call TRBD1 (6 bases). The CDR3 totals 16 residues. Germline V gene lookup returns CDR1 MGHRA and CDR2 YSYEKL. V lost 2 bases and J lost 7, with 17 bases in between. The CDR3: CASSQLQGLLGEKLFF. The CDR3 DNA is TGCGCCAGCAGCCAATTACAGGGTCTGCTTGGTGAAAAACTGTTTTTT.

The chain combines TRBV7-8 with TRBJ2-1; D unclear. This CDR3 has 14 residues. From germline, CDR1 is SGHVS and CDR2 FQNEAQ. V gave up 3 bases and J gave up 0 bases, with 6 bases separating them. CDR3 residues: CASSFTSSYNEQFF. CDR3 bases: TGTGCCAGCAGCTTTACAAGCTCCTACAATGAGCAGTTCTTC.

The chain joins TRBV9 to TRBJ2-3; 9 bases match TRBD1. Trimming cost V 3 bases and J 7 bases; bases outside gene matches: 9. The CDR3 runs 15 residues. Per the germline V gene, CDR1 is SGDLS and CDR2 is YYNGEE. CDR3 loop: CASSASGTGRNTQYF. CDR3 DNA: TGTGCCAGCAGCGCCTCCGGGACAGGGAGAAATACGCAGTATTTT. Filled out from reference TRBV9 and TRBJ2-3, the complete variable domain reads DSGVTQTPKHLITATGQRVTLRCSPRSGDLSVYWYQQSLDQGLQFLIQYYNGEERAKGNILERFSAQQFPDLHSELNLSSLELGDSALYFCASSASGTGRNTQYFGPGTRLTVL.

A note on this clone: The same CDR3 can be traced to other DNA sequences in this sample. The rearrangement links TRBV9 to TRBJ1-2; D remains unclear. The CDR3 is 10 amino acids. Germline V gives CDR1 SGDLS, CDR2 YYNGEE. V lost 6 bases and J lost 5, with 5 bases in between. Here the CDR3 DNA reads TGTGCCAGCAAGGGTTATGGCTACACCTTC. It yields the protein CASKGYGYTF.

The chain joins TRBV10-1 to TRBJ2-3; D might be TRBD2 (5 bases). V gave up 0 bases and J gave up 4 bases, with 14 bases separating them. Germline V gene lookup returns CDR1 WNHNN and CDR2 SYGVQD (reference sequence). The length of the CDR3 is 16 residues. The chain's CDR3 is CASSESRAMLADTQYF. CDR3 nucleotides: TGCGCCAGCAGTGAGTCGAGGGCGATGTTGGCAGATACGCAGTATTTT.

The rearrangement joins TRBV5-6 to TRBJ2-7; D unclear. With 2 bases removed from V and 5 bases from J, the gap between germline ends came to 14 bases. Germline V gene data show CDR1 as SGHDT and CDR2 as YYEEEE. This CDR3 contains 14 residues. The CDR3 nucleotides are TGTGCCAGCAGCTTTCTTTCGGGTCGCAACGAGCAGTACTTC. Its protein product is CASSFLSGRNEQYF. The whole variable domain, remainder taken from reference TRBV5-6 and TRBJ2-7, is DAGVTQSPTHLIKTRGQQVTLRCSPKSGHDTVSWYQQALGQGPQFIFQYYEEEERQRGNFPDRFSGHQFPNYSSELNVNALLLGDSALYLCASSFLSGRNEQYFGPGTRLTVT.

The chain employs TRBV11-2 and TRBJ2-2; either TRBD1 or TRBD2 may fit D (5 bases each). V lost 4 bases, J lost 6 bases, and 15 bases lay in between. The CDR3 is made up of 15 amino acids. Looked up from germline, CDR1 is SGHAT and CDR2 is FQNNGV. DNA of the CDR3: TGTGCCAGCAGCTCAAAGGGACGGGCTCCCGGGGAGCTGTTTTTT. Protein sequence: CASSSKGRAPGELFF.

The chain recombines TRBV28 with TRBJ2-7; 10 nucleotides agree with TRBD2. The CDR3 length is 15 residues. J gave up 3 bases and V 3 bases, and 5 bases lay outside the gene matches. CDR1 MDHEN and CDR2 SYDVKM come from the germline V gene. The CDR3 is CASSFGASGGYEQYF. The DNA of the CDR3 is TGTGCCAGCAGTTTTGGGGCTAGCGGGGGCTACGAGCAGTACTTC.

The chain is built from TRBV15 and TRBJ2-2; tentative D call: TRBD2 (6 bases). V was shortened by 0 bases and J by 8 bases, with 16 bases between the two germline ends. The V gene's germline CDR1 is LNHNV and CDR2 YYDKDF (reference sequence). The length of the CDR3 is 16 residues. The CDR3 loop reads CATSRDLGGTGGELFF. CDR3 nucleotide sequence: TGTGCCACCAGCAGAGATCTGGGCGGGACCGGTGGGGAGCTGTTTTTT.

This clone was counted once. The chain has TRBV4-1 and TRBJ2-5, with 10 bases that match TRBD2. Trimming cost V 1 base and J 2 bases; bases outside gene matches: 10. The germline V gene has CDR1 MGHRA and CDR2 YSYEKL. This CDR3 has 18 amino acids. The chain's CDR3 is CASSQVLGLAGEQETQYF. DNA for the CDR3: TGCGCCAGCAGCCAAGTGTTGGGTCTAGCGGGAGAACAAGAGACCCAGTACTTC.

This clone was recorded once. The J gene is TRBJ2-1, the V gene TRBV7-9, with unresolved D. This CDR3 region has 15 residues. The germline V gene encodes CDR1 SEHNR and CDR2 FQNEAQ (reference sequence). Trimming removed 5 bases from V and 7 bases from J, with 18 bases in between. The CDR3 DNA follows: TGTGCCAGCAGCGCACCCCTAAGAGTAAGGAATGAGCAGTTCTTC. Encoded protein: CASSAPLRVRNEQFF.

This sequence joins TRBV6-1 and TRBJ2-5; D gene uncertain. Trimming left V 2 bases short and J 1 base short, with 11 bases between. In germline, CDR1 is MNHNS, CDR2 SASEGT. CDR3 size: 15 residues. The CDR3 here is CASSERQPVQETQYF. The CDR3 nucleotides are TGTGCCAGCAGTGAACGGCAGCCCGTCCAAGAGACCCAGTACTTC.

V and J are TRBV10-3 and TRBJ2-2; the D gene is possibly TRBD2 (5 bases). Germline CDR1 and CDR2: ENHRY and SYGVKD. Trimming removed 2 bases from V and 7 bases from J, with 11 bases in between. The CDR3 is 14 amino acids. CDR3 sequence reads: CAISEGRRGGELFF. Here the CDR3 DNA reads TGTGCCATCAGTGAGGGCCGCCGGGGCGGGGAGCTGTTTTTT.